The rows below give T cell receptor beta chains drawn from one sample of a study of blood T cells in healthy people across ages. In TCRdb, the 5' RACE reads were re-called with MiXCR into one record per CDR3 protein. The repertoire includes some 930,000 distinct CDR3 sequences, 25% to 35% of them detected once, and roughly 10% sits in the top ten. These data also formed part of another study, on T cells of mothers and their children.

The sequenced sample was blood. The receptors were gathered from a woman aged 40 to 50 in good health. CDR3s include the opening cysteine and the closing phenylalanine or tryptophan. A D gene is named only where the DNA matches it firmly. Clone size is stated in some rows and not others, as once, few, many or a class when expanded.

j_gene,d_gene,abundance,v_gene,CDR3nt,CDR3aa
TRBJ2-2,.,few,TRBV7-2,TGTGCCAGCAGCTTCGCGAGAGAGCTGTTTTTT,CASSFARELFF
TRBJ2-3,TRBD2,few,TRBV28,TGTGCCACCAGCATTGAGCGGGGGTCCACAGATACGCAGTATTTT,CATSIERGSTDTQYF
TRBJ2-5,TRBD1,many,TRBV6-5,TGTGCCAGCCTGACAGGGTCGGGGCAAGAGACCCAGTACTTC,CASLTGSGQETQYF
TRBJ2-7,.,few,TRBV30,TGTGCCCAGGGGGGGCCTGTGGAGCAGTACTTC,CAQGGPVEQYF
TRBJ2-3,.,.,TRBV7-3,TGTGCCAGCAGCGGCGAACAGGGCACGCAGTATTTT,CASSGEQGTQYF
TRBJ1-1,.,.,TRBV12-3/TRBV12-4,TGTGCCAGCACCCCCGGCCTTGTGAACACTGAAGCTTTCTTT,CASTPGLVNTEAFF
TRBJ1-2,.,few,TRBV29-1,TGCAGCGCGAGGACGGCTCAAAACTATGGCTACACCTTC,CSARTAQNYGYTF
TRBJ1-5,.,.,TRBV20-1,TGCAGTGCTAGAGATCGGGGCAGCCAAACCTTCAATCAGCCCCAGCATTTT,CSARDRGSQTFNQPQHF
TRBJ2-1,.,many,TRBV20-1,TGCAGTGCCCCTCCGGGACTCCCCTACAATGAGCAGTTCTTC,CSAPPGLPYNEQFF
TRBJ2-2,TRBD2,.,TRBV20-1,TGCAGTGCGAGAGTTAGCGGGGTGAACACCGGGGAGCTGTTTTTT,CSARVSGVNTGELFF
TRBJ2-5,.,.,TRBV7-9,TGTGCCAGCAACCTCCTGACAGCAGACGAGACCCAGTACTTC,CASNLLTADETQYF
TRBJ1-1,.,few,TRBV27,TGTGCCAGCAGCGGTGGGCCCAGCCCATTTGAAGCTTTCTTT,CASSGGPSPFEAFF
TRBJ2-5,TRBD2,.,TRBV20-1,TGCAGTGCAAGGTTTCTAGCGGGGGGGGAGACCCAGTACTTC,CSARFLAGGETQYF
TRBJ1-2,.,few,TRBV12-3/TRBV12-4,TGTGCCAGCAGTGTTCCGGGACGCAGCTATGGCTACACCTTC,CASSVPGRSYGYTF
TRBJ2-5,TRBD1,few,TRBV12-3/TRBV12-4,TGTGCCAGCAGTTATCGACAGGGATACAGGACCCAGTACTTC,CASSYRQGYRTQYF
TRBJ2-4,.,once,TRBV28,TGTGCCAGCAGTTCTTCAGGGCTTATAGCCAAAAACATTCAGTACTTC,CASSSSGLIAKNIQYF
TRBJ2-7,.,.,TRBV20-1,TGCAGTGCTAGCCGTGAGGGTTCGGACGAGCAGTACTTC,CSASREGSDEQYF
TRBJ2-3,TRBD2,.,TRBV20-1,TGCAGTGCTAGCGGGGGGGCGCTCGGTGGCACAGATACGCAGTATTTT,CSASGGALGGTDTQYF
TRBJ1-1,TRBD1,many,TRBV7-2,TGTGCCAGCAGCCGGGCGGGGACAGGTTTCCCAGTTTTTGGGACTGAAGCTTTCTTT,CASSRAGTGFPVFGTEAFF
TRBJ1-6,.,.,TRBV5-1,TGCGCCAGCAGCTTGGGTCGGGGTTCACCCCTCCACTTT,CASSLGRGSPLHF
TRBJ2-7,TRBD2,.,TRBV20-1,TGCGGTGCTAGAGAACGCGGGGGGGCATGGCGCGAGCAGTACTTC,CGARERGGAWREQYF
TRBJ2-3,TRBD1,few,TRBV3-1,TGTGCCAGCAGATCCACAGGGGCCACAGATACGCAGTATTTT,CASRSTGATDTQYF
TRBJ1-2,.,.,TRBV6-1,TGTGCCAGCAGTGAAACGGCCACCTTTATGGGCTACACCTTC,CASSETATFMGYTF
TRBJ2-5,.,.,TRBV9,TGTGCCAGCAGCGTAGAGGGGTCGTTGGGGGGCTACGAGACCCAGTACTTC,CASSVEGSLGGYETQYF
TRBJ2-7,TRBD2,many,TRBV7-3,TGTGCCAGCAGCTTAATCCCCGGACTAGCGGGTAACCCCTACGAGCAGTACTTC,CASSLIPGLAGNPYEQYF
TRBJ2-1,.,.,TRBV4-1,TGCGCCAGCAGCCAAGATCAAAGGCGAGCGCGGAGCTCCTACAATGAGCAGTTCTTC,CASSQDQRRARSSYNEQFF
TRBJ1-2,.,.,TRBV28,TGTGCCAGCAGGCAAGGGACAAATAACTATGGCTACACCTTC,CASRQGTNNYGYTF
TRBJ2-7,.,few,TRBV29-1,TGCAGCGTTTGGGGGGCGATCAGGGATGAGCAGTACTTC,CSVWGAIRDEQYF
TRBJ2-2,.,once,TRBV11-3,TGTGCCAGCAGCTTAGGGCCAAGCACCGGGGGGCTGTTTTTT,CASSLGPSTGGLFF
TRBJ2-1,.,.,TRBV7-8,TGTGCCAGCAGCTTTCGCCAGGGGATAATCTCCTACAATGAGCAGTTCTTC,CASSFRQGIISYNEQFF
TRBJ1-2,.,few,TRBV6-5,TGTGCCAGCAGTTACTTAACGTGGGCTAACTATGGCTACACCTTC,CASSYLTWANYGYTF
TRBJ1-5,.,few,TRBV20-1,TGCAGTGCTAGAGATGAGAGGATCAATCAGCCCCAGCATTTT,CSARDERINQPQHF
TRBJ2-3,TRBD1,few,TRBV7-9,TGTGCCAGCAGCTCAAACACCGGGACAGGGGTTGGCCTCACAGATACGCAGTATTTT,CASSSNTGTGVGLTDTQYF
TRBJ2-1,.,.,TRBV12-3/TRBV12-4,TGTGCCAGCGGAAAGACCGACGGGGGTGAGCAGTTCTTC,CASGKTDGGEQFF
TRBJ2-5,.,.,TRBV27,TGTGCCAGCGGGGGGTGGCAAGAGACCCAGTACTTC,CASGGWQETQYF
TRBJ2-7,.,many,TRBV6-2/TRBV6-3,TGTGCCAGCAGTTACTCGGCAGGGTCCTACGAGCAGTACTTC,CASSYSAGSYEQYF
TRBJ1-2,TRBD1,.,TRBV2,TGTGCCGGCAGTGAAGCACGGCAGGGGGGTGGCTACACCTTC,CAGSEARQGGGYTF
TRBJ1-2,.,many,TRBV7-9,TGTGCCAGCAGCTTAGGCGTCGGAGGTAATTATGGCTACACCTTC,CASSLGVGGNYGYTF
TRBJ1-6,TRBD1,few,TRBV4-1,TGCGCCAGCAGCCCGATCCGGACAGGGAGATCACCCCTCCACTTT,CASSPIRTGRSPLHF
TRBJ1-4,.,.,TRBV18,TGTGCCAGCTCACCACCTCTATCTGCGACAGAGGATAATAATGAAAAACTGTTTTTT,CASSPPLSATEDNNEKLFF
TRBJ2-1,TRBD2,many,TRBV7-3,TGTGCCAGCAGCTCGGGGACTAGCTTCAGGGATGAGCAGTTCTTC,CASSSGTSFRDEQFF
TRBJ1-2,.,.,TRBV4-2,TGTGCCAGCAGCCAAGATTACTCAGTCACTAACTATGGCTACACCTTC,CASSQDYSVTNYGYTF
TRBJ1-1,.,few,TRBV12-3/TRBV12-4,TGTGCCAGCAGCCATCGTCGGGGGATGAACACTGAAGCTTTCTTT,CASSHRRGMNTEAFF
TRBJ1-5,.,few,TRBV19,TGTGCCAGTAGTTTAAGGAGCAGAGGCGGGAATCAGCCCCAGCATTTT,CASSLRSRGGNQPQHF
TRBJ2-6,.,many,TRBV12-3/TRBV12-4,TGTGCCAGCAGTTTCCCCAGGGACTCTGGGGCCAACGTCCTGACTTTC,CASSFPRDSGANVLTF
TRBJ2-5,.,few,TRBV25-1,TGTGCCAGCAGTGACGCAGAGACCCAGTACTTC,CASSDAETQYF
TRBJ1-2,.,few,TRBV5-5,TGTGCCGGCATCCAGGGTCCAGGCTCTATAGGCTACACCTTC,CAGIQGPGSIGYTF
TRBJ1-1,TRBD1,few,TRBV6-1,TGTGCCAGCAGTCCACAACCACCGACAGGGGCTGATCCGATGAACACTGAAGCTTTCTTT,CASSPQPPTGADPMNTEAFF
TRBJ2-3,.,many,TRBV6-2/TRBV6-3,TGTCTTACGAGGCCTCAACGCACAGGGACGCAGTATTTT,CLTRPQRTGTQYF
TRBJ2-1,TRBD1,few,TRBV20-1,TGCAGTGCTAGGACAGGGCGTCACAATGAGCAGTTCTTC,CSARTGRHNEQFF
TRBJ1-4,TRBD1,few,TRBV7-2,TGTGCCAGCAGCCCCCGGGACAGTCATGAAAAACTGTTTTTT,CASSPRDSHEKLFF
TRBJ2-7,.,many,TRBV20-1,TGCACTGCTAGTACATCCTACGAGCAGTACTTC,CTASTSYEQYF
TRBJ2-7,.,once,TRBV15,TGTGCCACCAGCAGAGATAGGGTGTTTGAATACGAGCAGTACTTC,CATSRDRVFEYEQYF
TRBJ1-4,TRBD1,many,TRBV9,TGTGCCAGCAGCGGTCGGGACAGTCACGAAAAACTGTTTTTT,CASSGRDSHEKLFF
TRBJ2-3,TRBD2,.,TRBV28,TGTGCCAGCAGTTTCGGAGACAGTGACTATAGCGGGGAGCTATCTAGCACAGATACGCAGTATTTT,CASSFGDSDYSGELSSTDTQYF
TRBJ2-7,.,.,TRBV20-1,TGCAGTGCTAGAGTGGCAGAGGCCTACGAGCAGTACTTC,CSARVAEAYEQYF
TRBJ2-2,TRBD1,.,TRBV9,TGTGCCAGCAGCGTAGTCGGACAGGTGGGCACCGGGGAGCTGTTTTTT,CASSVVGQVGTGELFF
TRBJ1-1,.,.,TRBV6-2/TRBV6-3,TGTGCCAGCAGGTTCCAGGACACAAGCCTTGAAGCTTTCTTT,CASRFQDTSLEAFF
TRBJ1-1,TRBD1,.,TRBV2,TGTGCCAGCACCCGGGACAGGGGAGAGAACACTGAAGCTTTCTTT,CASTRDRGENTEAFF